A single TCR beta chain is shown here with its context. The antigen remains undetermined. This specimen belongs to a study of T-cell memory formation after mild COVID-19. Study summary: TCR clusters largely stayed donor specific.

In germline, CDR1 is SNHLY, CDR2 FYNNEI. The CDR3 has 13 amino acids. The J segment lost 10 bases and the V segment lost 4 bases, leaving 7 bases of the junction unmatched. Findings and limits, study-wide: Later expanders leaned toward CD4+, whereas clones contracting from day 15 to 85 were balanced CD4/CD8. Pre-infection memory showed some responding clones, and this suggested that cross-reactive memory joined.

Amplification by 5'RACE using constant-segment primers produced TCR alpha and TCR beta cDNA libraries that carried sample barcodes and UMIs. TCRdb used MiXCR to reprocess the 5' RACE reads, holding one entry per CDR3 protein. This sample has 250,000 to 300,000 distinct CDR3 sequences; roughly 18% occur once, and the top ten carry approximately 22%. The sequenced sample consisted of PBMCs or a T cell subset sorted from them (not recorded which). The chain employs TRBV2 and TRBJ2-1; TRBD2 matches at 7 bases. This TCR was sampled from a young man who had mild COVID-19 (a few samples of this study predate the infection). Cell type and time point are not known. The CDR3 region has the DNA TGTGCCAGCAGTGTGGGGGGGTCGAGCGAGCAGTTCTTC. Protein: CASSVGGSSEQFF.